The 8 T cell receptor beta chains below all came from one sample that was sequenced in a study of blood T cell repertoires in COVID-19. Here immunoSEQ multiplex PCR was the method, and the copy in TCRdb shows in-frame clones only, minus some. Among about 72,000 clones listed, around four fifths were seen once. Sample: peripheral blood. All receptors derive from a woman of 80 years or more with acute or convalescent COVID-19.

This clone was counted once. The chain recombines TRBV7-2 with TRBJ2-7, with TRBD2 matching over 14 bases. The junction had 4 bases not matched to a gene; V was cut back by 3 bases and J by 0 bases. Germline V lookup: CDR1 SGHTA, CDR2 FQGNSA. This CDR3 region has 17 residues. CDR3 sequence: CASSFGLAGGNSYEQYF. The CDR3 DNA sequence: TGTGCCAGCAGCTTCGGACTAGCGGGAGGAAACTCCTACGAGCAGTACTTC. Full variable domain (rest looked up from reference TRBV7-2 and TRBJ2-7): GAGVSQSPSNKVTEKGKDVELRCDPISGHTALYWYRQSLGQGLEFLIYFQGNSAPDKSGLPSDRFSAERTGGSVSTLTIQRTQQEDSAVYLCASSFGLAGGNSYEQYFGPGTRLTVT.

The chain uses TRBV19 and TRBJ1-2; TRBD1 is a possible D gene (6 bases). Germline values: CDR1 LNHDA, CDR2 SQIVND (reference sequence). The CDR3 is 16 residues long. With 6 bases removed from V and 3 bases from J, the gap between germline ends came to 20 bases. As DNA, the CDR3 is TGTGCCAGTAGCCCCCTCAGTCGGGGACACGACTATGGCTACACCTTC. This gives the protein CASSPLSRGHDYGYTF.

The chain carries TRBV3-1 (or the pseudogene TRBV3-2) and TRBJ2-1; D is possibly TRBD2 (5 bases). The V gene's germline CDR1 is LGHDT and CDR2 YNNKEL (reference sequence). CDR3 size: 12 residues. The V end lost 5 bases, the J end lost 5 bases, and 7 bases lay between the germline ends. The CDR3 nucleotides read TGTGCCAGCAGCTGGCGGGACAATGAGCAGTTCTTC. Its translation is CASSWRDNEQFF.

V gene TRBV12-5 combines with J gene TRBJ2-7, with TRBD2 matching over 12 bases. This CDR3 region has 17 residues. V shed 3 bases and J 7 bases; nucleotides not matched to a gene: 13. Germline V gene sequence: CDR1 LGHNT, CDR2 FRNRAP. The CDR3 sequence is CASGFPTQLAGGREQYF. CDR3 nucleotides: TGTGCTAGTGGTTTCCCCACCCAACTAGCGGGAGGAAGGGAGCAGTACTTC.

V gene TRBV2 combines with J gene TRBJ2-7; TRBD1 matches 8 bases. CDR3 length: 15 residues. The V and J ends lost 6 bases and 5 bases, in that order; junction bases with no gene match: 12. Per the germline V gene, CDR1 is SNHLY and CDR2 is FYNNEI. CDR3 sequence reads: CASRFRQGSGHEQYF. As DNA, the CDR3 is TGTGCCAGCAGGTTTCGACAGGGGAGTGGGCACGAGCAGTACTTC.

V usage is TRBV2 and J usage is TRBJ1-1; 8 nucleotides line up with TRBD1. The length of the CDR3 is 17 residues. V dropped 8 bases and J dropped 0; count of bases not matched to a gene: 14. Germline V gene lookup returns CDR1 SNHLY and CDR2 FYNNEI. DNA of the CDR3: TGTGCCAGCTTCCTGTCGGGCAGGGGGCGTATGAACACTGAAGCTTTCTTT. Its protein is CASFLSGRGRMNTEAFF.

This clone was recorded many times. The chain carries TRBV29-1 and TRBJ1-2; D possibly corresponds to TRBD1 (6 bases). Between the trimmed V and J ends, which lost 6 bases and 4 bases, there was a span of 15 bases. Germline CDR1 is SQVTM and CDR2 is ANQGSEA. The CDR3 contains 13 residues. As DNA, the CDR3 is TGCAGCGTCGAACGGGACACCTCCTATGGCTACACCTTC. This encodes CSVERDTSYGYTF.

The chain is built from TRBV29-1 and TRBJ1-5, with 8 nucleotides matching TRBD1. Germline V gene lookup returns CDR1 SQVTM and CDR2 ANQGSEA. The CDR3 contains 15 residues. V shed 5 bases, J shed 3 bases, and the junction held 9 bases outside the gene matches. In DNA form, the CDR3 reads TGCAGCGTTAGCACCGGGACAGGCCTCAATCAGCCCCAGCATTTT. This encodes CSVSTGTGLNQPQHF.